A single sample gave rise to the 23 T cell receptor beta chains below, sequenced in a study of cytomegalovirus exposure and HLA in healthy donors. With 60 Vbeta and 13 Jbeta primers, the PCR was carried out. Produced via immunoSEQ multiplex PCR; TCRdb's table is partial and in-frame only. The sample includes approximately 190,000 clones, 81% seen only once; the top ten take roughly 3.1%. The sequenced sample consisted of PBMCs. These TCRs come from a man aged 35 to 55 in good health and CMV-seropositive.

The chain is built from TRBV29-1 and TRBJ2-7; D gene ambiguous. V gave up 0 bases and J gave up 4 bases, with 4 bases separating them. The CDR3 is 11 residues long. Looked up from germline, CDR1 is SQVTM and CDR2 is ANQGSEA. DNA of the CDR3: TGCAGCGTTGAAGAGAGTTACGAGCAGTACTTC. Residues: CSVEESYEQYF.

The CDR3 region is CASSKASGYLEQYF. The CDR3 region has the DNA TGTGCCAGTAGTAAGGCTAGCGGATACCTCGAGCAGTACTTC. The J gene is TRBJ2-7, the V gene TRBV19; 7 nucleotides line up with TRBD2. This CDR3 spans 14 amino acids. CDR1 is LNHDA, CDR2 SQIVND, per germline (reference sequence). V gave up 4 bases and J gave up 6 bases; unmatched junction bases: 9. Full variable domain (remainder filled in from reference TRBV19 and TRBJ2-7): DGGITQSPKYLFRKEGQNVTLSCEQNLNHDAMYWYRQDPGQGLRLIYYSQIVNDFQKGDIAEGYSVSREKKESFPLTVTSAQKNPTAFYLCASSKASGYLEQYFGPGTRLTVT.

The chain joins TRBV5-4 to TRBJ2-2, with D possibly TRBD2 on 7 matching bases. Germline V gene sequence: CDR1 SGHNT, CDR2 YYREEE (reference sequence). Trimming took off 7 bases at V and 3 bases at J, with 22 bases between the two ends. This CDR3 spans 17 amino acids. In nucleotides, the CDR3 is TGTGCCAGCGAAAGGGGCTCCGGGGGGCGATACACCGGGGAGCTGTTTTTT. This codes for CASERGSGGRYTGELFF.

As to this clone: One end of the junction varies from germline; a read error may be responsible. The V and J genes are TRBV5-1 and TRBJ2-7; D perhaps matches TRBD2 (8 bases). The V gene's germline CDR1 is SGHRS and CDR2 YFSETQ. CDR3 size: 15 residues. The CDR3 bases are TGTGCCAGCAGCTCTGGTGCGGGAGGCCAGGGGGTGCAGTACTTC. This translates into CASSSGAGGQGVQYF.

V is TRBV5-1 and J is TRBJ2-1; 9 bases map to TRBD2. The V segment lost 0 bases and the J segment 2 bases; nucleotides outside the gene matches: 3. Germline CDR1 SGHRS, CDR2 YFSETQ. This CDR3 region has 16 residues. CDR3 amino acids: CASSLGLAGPYNEQFF. The CDR3 DNA is TGCGCCAGCAGCTTGGGTCTAGCGGGGCCCTACAATGAGCAGTTCTTC.

CDR3 nucleotides: TGTGCCAGCAGCGTCGGGACAGGGGTCTTGGATACGCAGTATTTT. Residues: CASSVGTGVLDTQYF. The chain couples TRBV9 to TRBJ2-3; 10 nucleotides line up with TRBD1. The V gene's germline CDR1 is SGDLS and CDR2 YYNGEE. The junction had 6 bases not matched to a gene; V was cut back by 2 bases and J by 6 bases. This CDR3 comprises 15 residues.

The rearrangement joins TRBV6-5 to TRBJ2-1, with D unresolved. The CDR3 is 13 residues long. Trimming pared 1 base from V and 8 bases from J, leaving 9 bases between. CDR1 MNHEY and CDR2 SVGAGI come from the germline V gene. The CDR3 reads CASSYLTGYEQFF. Here the CDR3 DNA reads TGTGCCAGCAGTTACTTAACCGGGTATGAGCAGTTCTTC.

This clone was counted between two and nine times. The V gene is TRBV7-3, the J gene TRBJ2-2, with 10 bases identical to TRBD1. The J segment lost 8 bases and the V segment lost 8 bases, leaving 5 bases of the junction unmatched. The CDR3 length is 13 residues. Per germline, CDR1 SGHTA and CDR2 FQGTGA. CDR3 bases: TGTGCCAGCGGGGACAGGGGACGAGGGGAGCTGTTTTTT. It encodes CASGDRGRGELFF.

The V gene is TRBV2, the J gene TRBJ1-2; D call uncertain. Germline assignment: CDR1 SNHLY and CDR2 FYNNEI. This CDR3 contains 13 residues. Trimming left V 4 bases short and J 2 bases short, with 8 bases between. CDR3 coding DNA: TGTGCCAGCAGTGTTGCCAGAAACTATGGCTACACCTTC. Protein sequence: CASSVARNYGYTF. The variable domain in full, completed from reference TRBV2 and TRBJ1-2, reads EPEVTQTPSHQVTQMGQEVILRCVPISNHLYFYWYRQILGQKVEFLVSFYNNEISEKSEIFDDQFSVERPDGSNFTLKIRSTKLEDSAMYFCASSVARNYGYTFGSGTRLTVV.

The rearrangement uses TRBV7-2 and TRBJ1-1; a weak D match, TRBD1 (6 bases). V gave up 1 base and J gave up 1 base, with 10 bases separating them. Germline CDR1 reads SGHTA; CDR2 reads FQGNSA. The CDR3 length is 15 residues. CDR3 sequence: CASSLEGGTNTEAFF. CDR3 DNA: TGTGCCAGCAGCTTAGAGGGGGGGACGAACACTGAAGCTTTCTTT.

The V gene is TRBV1, the J gene TRBJ2-7; the D call of TRBD1 is as the table states it, not checked on the DNA. TRBV1 is deemed a pseudogene. CDR3 length: 16 amino acids. The CDR3 region has the DNA TGCACCAGCAGCCAACCAGCGCGCAGGGGCTTTTACGAGCAGTACTTC. Amino acids: CTSSQPARRGFYEQYF.

V gene TRBV19 combines with J gene TRBJ2-6; tentatively, D is TRBD1 (6 bases). Per germline, CDR1 LNHDA and CDR2 SQIVND (reference sequence). V lost 5 bases to trimming and J lost 7 bases, with 12 bases between them. This CDR3 contains 14 residues. This CDR3 reads CASSWTEVANVLTF. The CDR3 DNA reads TGTGCCAGTAGTTGGACAGAAGTTGCCAACGTCCTGACTTTC.

This chain joins TRBV6-6 and TRBJ2-7; TRBD2 matches 14 bases. CDR3 length: 14 residues. The V gene's germline CDR1 is MNHNY and CDR2 SVGAGI (reference sequence). J gave up 4 bases and V 5 bases, and 1 base lay outside the gene matches. The CDR3 nucleotides are TGTGCCAGCAGTGGGACTAGCGGGGGTTACGAGCAGTACTTC. Its protein product is CASSGTSGGYEQYF.

In its sample, this clone was seen a few times. The chain employs TRBV9 and TRBJ2-1, with 8 bases lining up with TRBD2. Trimming removed 2 bases from V and 3 bases from J; junction bases left unmatched: 7. This CDR3 has 16 residues. Germline CDR1 and CDR2: SGDLS and YYNGEE. The CDR3 loop reads CASSVGPGGSYNEQFF. DNA of the CDR3: TGTGCCAGCAGCGTGGGGCCGGGGGGGAGCTACAATGAGCAGTTCTTC.

The J gene is TRBJ2-3, the V gene TRBV11-2, with no clear D. The CDR3 extends over 15 amino acids. V was pared by 1 base and J by 4 bases, with 12 bases between. CDR1 is SGHAT and CDR2 is FQNNGV in the germline V gene. The CDR3 spells CASSLGPESADTQYF. CDR3 nucleotide sequence: TGTGCCAGCAGCTTAGGACCGGAGAGCGCAGATACGCAGTATTTT. Supplemented by reference TRBV11-2 and TRBJ2-3, the full variable domain reads EAGVAQSPRYKIIEKRQSVAFWCNPISGHATLYWYQQILGQGPKLLIQFQNNGVVDDSQLPKDRFSAERLKGVDSTLKIQPAKLEDSAVYLCASSLGPESADTQYFGPGTRLTVL.

This chain joins TRBV29-1 and TRBJ2-3, with 10 bases lining up with TRBD2. The V gene end was trimmed by 6 bases and the J gene end by 14 bases; junction bases not matched to a gene: 17. Germline CDR1 is SQVTM and CDR2 is ANQGSEA. The CDR3 is made up of 14 amino acids. The CDR3 nucleotides read TGCAGCGTCGCCCTCGGGCTAGCGGGGGCACATGTGTATTTT. As protein: CSVALGLAGAHVYF.

This clone has a single count. The chain links TRBV21-1 to TRBJ1-1. TRBV21-1 has pseudogene status. There are 15 residues in the CDR3. The CDR3, as DNA: TGTGCCAGCAGCAAAGGGAGGGGGACTAGGGCTGAAGCTTTCTTT. This codes for CASSKGRGTRAEAFF.

The chain uses TRBV7-9 and TRBJ1-1; D gene unclear. Trimming stripped 2 bases from V and 4 bases from J, with 14 bases between. Germline loops: CDR1 SEHNR, CDR2 FQNEAQ (reference sequence). This CDR3 comprises 15 residues. CDR3 in DNA: TGTGCCAGCAGCTTACAAGGGTTAGGGAGCACTGAAGCTTTCTTT. Translating gives CASSLQGLGSTEAFF.

CDR3 coding DNA: TGTGCCAGCAGTGCAGTTGGGACAGGGGTGGGGCATACGCAGTATTTT. As protein: CASSAVGTGVGHTQYF. This sequence joins TRBV25-1 and TRBJ2-3; 10 nucleotides match TRBD1. Germline values: CDR1 MGHDK, CDR2 SYGVNS. Trimming took 4 bases from V and 7 from J; bases not matched to a gene: 11. This CDR3 region has 16 residues.

J is TRBJ2-1 and V is TRBV5-4, with 13 bases that match TRBD2. The CDR3 has 17 residues. V shed 4 bases and J 8 bases; nucleotides not matched to a gene: 12. Germline V gene data show CDR1 as SGHNT and CDR2 as YYREEE (reference sequence). CDR3 region: CASSPGTSGAAGHEQFF. CDR3 DNA: TGTGCCAGCAGCCCCGGGACTAGCGGGGCCGCCGGCCATGAGCAGTTCTTC.

As for this clone: The junction and the germline gene differ at one end; a read error may be behind it. CDR3 protein: CASSAKGRGGSHNEQFF. CDR3 nucleotide sequence: TGTGCCAGCAGCGCAAAGGGGCGGGGGGGCTCCCACAATGAGCAGTTCTTC. The gene calls are TRBV7-3 and TRBJ2-1; 9 bases are a match to TRBD2. The germline gives CDR1 SGHTA, CDR2 FQGTGA. The CDR3 is 17 amino acids.

The rearrangement joins TRBV7-2 to TRBJ2-7; no clear D gene. Deletions cut 7 bases from V and 4 bases from J, with 11 bases between. This CDR3 region has 12 residues. The V gene's germline CDR1 is SGHTA and CDR2 FQGNSA. The CDR3 spells CASTAPGYEQYF. The DNA of the CDR3 is TGTGCCAGCACAGCCCCCGGGTACGAGCAGTACTTC. Based on the CDR3 plus reference TRBV7-2 and TRBJ2-7, the full variable domain is GAGVSQSPSNKVTEKGKDVELRCDPISGHTALYWYRQSLGQGLEFLIYFQGNSAPDKSGLPSDRFSAERTGGSVSTLTIQRTQQEDSAVYLCASTAPGYEQYFGPGTRLTVT.

The chain links TRBV7-9 to TRBJ2-7, with D tentatively TRBD1 (6 bases). V lost 6 bases and J lost 3, with 12 bases in between. From germline, CDR1 is SEHNR and CDR2 FQNEAQ (reference sequence). This CDR3 contains 13 residues. CDR3 DNA: TGTGCCAGCAGTTTACAGGGAATCTACGAGCAGTACTTC. Translating gives CASSLQGIYEQYF.